The 2 T cell receptor beta chains reported below all come from one sample, sequenced in a study of blood T cell repertoires in COVID-19. Assay: immunoSEQ multiplex PCR; the TCRdb copy retains only in-frame clones and omits some. The sample records about 190,000 clones, around 84% being singletons. Sequencing was done on a sample of peripheral blood. Receptor source: a human donor in a cohort sampled during active COVID-19.

In this sample, this clone turned up a few times. The rearrangement joins TRBV4-1 to TRBJ2-1; possible D gene TRBD2, 6 bases. The CDR3 length is 13 residues. With 4 bases removed from V and 4 bases from J, the gap between germline ends came to 8 bases. Germline-derived CDR1 and CDR2 are MGHRA and YSYEKL. CDR3 nucleotides: TGCGCCAGCAGCCGCAGCGGGTACAATGAGCAGTTCTTC. Translated: CASSRSGYNEQFF.

The chain couples TRBV24-1 to TRBJ2-7; the match to TRBD1 covers 11 bases. V shed 3 bases, J shed 3 bases, and the junction held 3 bases outside the gene matches. Germline V CDR1 and CDR2: KGHDR, SFDVKD. This CDR3 has 15 residues. The CDR3 region has the DNA TGTGCCACCAGTGATCCAGGGACAGGGGGCTACGAGCAGTACTTC. Amino acid sequence: CATSDPGTGGYEQYF.